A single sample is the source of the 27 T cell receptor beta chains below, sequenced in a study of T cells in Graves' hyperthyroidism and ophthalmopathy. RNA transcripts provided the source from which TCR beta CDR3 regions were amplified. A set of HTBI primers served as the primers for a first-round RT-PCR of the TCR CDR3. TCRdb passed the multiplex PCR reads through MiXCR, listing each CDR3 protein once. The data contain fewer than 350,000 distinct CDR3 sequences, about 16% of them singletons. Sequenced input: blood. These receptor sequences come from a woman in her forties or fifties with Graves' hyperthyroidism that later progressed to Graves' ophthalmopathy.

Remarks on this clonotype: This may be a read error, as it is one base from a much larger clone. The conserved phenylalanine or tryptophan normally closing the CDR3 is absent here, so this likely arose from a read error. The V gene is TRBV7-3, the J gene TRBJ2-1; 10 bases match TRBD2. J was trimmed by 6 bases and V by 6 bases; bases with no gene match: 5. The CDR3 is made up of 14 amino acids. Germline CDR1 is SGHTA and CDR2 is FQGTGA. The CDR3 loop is CASRSSGSSNEQFL. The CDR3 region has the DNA TGTGCCAGCAGGTCTAGCGGGAGTAGCAATGAGCAGTTCCTC.

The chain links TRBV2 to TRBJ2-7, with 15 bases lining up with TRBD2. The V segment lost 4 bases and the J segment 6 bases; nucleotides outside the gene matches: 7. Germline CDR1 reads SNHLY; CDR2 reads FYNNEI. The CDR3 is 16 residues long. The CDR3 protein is CASSAGTSGRSGEQYF. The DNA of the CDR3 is TGTGCCAGCAGTGCCGGGACTAGCGGGAGGTCTGGCGAGCAGTACTTC.

The CDR3 is CASSLTGAKQPQHF. The CDR3 coding sequence is TGTGCCAGCAGCCTGACAGGGGCGAAGCAGCCCCAGCATTTT. This chain connects TRBV28 to TRBJ1-5; TRBD1 matches at 8 bases. CDR1 is MDHEN and CDR2 is SYDVKM in the germline V gene. The V segment lost 6 bases and the J segment 7 bases; nucleotides outside the gene matches: 8. The CDR3 sequence is 14 residues long.

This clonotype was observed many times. The DNA for the CDR3 is TGCAGTGCTAGAGCAACAGGGGGCGGTCGCTACACCTTC. The encoded protein is CSARATGGGRYTF. This rearrangement joins TRBV20-1 to TRBJ1-2, with 9 bases matching TRBD1. The CDR3 consists of 13 residues. J lost 9 bases, V lost 1 base, and 6 bases had no gene match. The V gene's germline CDR1 is DFQATT and CDR2 SNEGSKA (reference sequence).

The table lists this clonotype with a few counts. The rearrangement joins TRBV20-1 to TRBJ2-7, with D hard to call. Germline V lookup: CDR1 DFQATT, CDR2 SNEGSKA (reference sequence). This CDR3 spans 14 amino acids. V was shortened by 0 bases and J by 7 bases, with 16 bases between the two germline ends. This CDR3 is CSARDPAGSWEQYF. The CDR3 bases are TGCAGTGCTAGAGACCCAGCAGGCTCTTGGGAGCAGTACTTC.

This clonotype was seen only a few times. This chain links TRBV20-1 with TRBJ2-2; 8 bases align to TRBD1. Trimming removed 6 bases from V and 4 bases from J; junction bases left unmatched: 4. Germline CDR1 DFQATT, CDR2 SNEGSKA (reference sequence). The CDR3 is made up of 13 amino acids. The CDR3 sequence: CSADRGGTGELFF. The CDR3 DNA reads TGCAGTGCAGACAGGGGCGGCACCGGGGAGCTGTTTTTT.

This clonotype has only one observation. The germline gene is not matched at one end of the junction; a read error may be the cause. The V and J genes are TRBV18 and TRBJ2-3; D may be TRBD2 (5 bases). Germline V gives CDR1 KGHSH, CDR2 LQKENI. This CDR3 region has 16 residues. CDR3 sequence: CASSPQRVHSRDTQYF. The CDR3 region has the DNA TGTGCCAGCTCACCACAGAGGGTGCATAGCAGAGATACGCAGTATTTT.

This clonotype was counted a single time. The CDR3 nucleotides are TGTGCCAGCAGCCGGACAGGGGGCGGGAAGACCCAGTACTTC. Translated, it gives CASSRTGGGKTQYF. The chain is built from TRBV2 and TRBJ2-5, with 11 nucleotides matching TRBD1. The V gene end was trimmed by 6 bases and the J gene end by 6 bases; junction bases not matched to a gene: 6. This CDR3 contains 14 residues. The germline V gene has CDR1 SNHLY and CDR2 FYNNEI.

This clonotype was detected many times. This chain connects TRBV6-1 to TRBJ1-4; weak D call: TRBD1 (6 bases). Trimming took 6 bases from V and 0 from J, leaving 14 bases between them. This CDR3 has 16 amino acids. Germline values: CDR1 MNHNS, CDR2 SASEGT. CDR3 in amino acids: CASRGKWGPTNEKLFF. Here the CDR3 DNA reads TGTGCCAGCAGGGGGAAGTGGGGGCCAACTAATGAAAAACTGTTTTTT.

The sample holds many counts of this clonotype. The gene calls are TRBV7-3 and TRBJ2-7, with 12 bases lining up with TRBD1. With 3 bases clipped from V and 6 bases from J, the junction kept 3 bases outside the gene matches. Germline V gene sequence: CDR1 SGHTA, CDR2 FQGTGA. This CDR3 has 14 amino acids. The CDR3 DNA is TGTGCCAGCAGCTTGGGGACAGGGGGCGGCGAGCAGTACTTC. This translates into CASSLGTGGGEQYF.

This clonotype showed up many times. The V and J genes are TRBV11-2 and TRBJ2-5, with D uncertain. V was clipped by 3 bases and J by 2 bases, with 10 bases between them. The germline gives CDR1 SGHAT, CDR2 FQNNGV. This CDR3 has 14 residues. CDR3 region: CASSFQLRQETQYF. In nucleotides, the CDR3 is TGTGCCAGCAGCTTTCAGTTGCGTCAAGAGACCCAGTACTTC.

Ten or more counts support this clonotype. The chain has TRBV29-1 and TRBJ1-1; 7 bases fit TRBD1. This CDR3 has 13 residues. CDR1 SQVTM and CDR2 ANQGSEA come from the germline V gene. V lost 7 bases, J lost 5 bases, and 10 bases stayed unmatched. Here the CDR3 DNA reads TGCAGCGCCACGACAGGGCTATTGACTGAAGCTTTCTTT. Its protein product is CSATTGLLTEAFF.

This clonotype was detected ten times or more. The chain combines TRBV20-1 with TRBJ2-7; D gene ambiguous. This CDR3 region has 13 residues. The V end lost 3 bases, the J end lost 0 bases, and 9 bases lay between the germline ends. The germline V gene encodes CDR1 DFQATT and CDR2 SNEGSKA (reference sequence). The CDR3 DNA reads TGCAGTGCTAGGGCACTGTCCTCCTACGAGCAGTACTTC. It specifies CSARALSSYEQYF.

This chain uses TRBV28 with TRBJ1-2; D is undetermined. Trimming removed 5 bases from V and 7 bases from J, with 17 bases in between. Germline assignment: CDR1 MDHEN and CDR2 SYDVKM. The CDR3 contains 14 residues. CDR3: CASSPAVPGSGYTF. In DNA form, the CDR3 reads TGTGCCAGCAGTCCCGCGGTGCCTGGTAGTGGCTACACCTTC.

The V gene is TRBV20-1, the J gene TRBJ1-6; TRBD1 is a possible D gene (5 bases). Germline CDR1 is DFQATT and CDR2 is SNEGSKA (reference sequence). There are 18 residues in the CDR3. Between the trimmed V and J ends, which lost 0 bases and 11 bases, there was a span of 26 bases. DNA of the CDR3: TGCAGTGCTAGAGATCTCAGAGGGGTAACCACTAGCGTCCCACCCCTCCACTTT. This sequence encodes CSARDLRGVTTSVPPLHF.

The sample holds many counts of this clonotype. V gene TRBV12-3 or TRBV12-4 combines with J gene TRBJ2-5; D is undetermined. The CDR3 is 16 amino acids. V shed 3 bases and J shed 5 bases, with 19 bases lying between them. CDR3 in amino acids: CASSFARTRPGETQYF. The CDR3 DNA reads TGTGCCAGCAGTTTCGCAAGGACCCGTCCCGGGGAGACCCAGTACTTC.

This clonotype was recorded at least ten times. The CDR3 here is CASSREVSYEQYF. The CDR3 bases are TGTGCCAGCTCACGGGAGGTTTCCTACGAGCAGTACTTC. The chain combines TRBV18 with TRBJ2-7; the D gene is possibly TRBD2 (6 bases). The CDR3 has 13 residues. V dropped 4 bases and J dropped 1 base, with 8 bases sitting between them. Germline V CDR1 and CDR2: KGHSH, LQKENI.

DNA for the CDR3: TGCAGTGCTAGATTTGGGGGAGGGAGTGTGGCTGGAAACACCATATATTTT. Translated, it gives CSARFGGGSVAGNTIYF. The rearrangement joins TRBV20-1 to TRBJ1-3, with a tentative D call TRBD1 (5 bases). The length of the CDR3 is 17 residues. Trimming removed 2 bases from V and 2 bases from J, with 19 bases in between. The germline CDR1 and CDR2 sequences are DFQATT and SNEGSKA (reference sequence).

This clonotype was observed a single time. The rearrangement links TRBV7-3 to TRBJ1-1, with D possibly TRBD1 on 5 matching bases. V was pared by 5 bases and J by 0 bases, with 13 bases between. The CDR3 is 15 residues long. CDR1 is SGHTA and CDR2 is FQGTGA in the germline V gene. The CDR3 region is CASSPGDGMNTEAFF. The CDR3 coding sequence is TGTGCCAGCAGCCCCGGGGACGGAATGAACACTGAAGCTTTCTTT. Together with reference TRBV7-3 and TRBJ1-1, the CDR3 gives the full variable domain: GAGVSQTPSNKVTEKGKYVELRCDPISGHTALYWYRQSLGQGPEFLIYFQGTGAADDSGLPNDRFFAVRPEGSVSTLKIQRTERGDSAVYLCASSPGDGMNTEAFFGQGTRLTVV.

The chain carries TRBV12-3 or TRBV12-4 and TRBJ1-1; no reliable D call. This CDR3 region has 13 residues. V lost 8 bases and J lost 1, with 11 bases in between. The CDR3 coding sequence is TGTGCCAGCGTGACACAGACGAACACTGAAGCTTTCTTT. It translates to CASVTQTNTEAFF.

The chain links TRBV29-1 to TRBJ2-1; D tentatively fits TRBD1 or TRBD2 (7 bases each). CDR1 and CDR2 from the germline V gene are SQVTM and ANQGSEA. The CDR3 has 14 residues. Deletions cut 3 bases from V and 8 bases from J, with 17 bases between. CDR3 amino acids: CSVDGTAGSHEQFF. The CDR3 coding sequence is TGCAGCGTTGACGGGACAGCGGGGAGCCATGAGCAGTTCTTC.

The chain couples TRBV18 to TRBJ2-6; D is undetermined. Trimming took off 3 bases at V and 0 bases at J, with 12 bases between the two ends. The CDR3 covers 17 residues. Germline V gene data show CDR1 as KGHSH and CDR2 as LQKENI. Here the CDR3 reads CASSPNSLSSGANVLTF. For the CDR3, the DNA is TGTGCCAGCTCACCGAACAGCTTAAGCTCTGGGGCCAACGTCCTGACTTTC. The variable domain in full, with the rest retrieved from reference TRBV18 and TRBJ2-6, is NAGVMQNPRHLVRRRGQEARLRCSPMKGHSHVYWYRQLPEEGLKFMVYLQKENIIDESGMPKERFSAEFPKEGPSILRIQQVVRGDSAAYFCASSPNSLSSGANVLTFGAGSRLTVL.

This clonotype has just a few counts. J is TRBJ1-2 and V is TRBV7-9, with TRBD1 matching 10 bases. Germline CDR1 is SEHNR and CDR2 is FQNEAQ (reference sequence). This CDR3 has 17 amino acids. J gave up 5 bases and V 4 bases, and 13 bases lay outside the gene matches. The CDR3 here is CASSSPAGQGVEYGYTF. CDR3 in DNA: TGTGCCAGCAGCTCTCCCGCCGGACAGGGGGTGGAGTATGGCTACACCTTC. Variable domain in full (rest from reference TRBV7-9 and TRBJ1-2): DTGVSQNPRHKITKRGQNVTFRCDPISEHNRLYWYRQTLGQGPEFLTYFQNEAQLEKSRLLSDRFSAERPKGSFSTLEIQRTEQGDSAMYLCASSSPAGQGVEYGYTFGSGTRLTVV.

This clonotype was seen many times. In nucleotides, the CDR3 is TGTGCCAGCTCACCCCTCCAGGGAACCTACGAGCAGTACTTC. It is translated as CASSPLQGTYEQYF. The rearrangement uses TRBV18 and TRBJ2-7, with a possible D match to TRBD1 (5 bases). CDR1 KGHSH and CDR2 LQKENI come from the germline V gene. V shed 3 bases and J shed 2 bases, with 11 bases lying between them. This CDR3 is 14 amino acids long.

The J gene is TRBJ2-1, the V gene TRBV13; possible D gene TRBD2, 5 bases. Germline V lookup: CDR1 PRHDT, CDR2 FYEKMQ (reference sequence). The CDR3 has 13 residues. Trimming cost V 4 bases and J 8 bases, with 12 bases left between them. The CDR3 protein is CASSSPGVYEQFF. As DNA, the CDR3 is TGTGCCAGCAGCTCCCCCGGGGTTTATGAGCAGTTCTTC.

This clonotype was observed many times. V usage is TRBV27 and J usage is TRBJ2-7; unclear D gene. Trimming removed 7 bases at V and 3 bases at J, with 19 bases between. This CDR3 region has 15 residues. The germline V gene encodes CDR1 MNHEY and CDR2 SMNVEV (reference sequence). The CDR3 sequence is CASTPSWLSNYEQYF. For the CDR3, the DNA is TGTGCCAGCACCCCTTCGTGGCTTTCTAACTACGAGCAGTACTTC.

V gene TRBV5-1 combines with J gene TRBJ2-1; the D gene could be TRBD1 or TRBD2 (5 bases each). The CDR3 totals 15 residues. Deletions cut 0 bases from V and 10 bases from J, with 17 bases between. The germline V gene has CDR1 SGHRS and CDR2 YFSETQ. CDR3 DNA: TGCGCCAGCAGCTTGGGTCGGGGCCCGGCACTCGAGCAGTTCTTC. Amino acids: CASSLGRGPALEQFF.